This TCR beta chain appears in the sequencing data of a study of Graves' ophthalmopathy and Graves' hyperthyroidism. About the research overall: Peripheral blood collection took place at initial diagnosis, before any treatment.

RNA transcripts were the template, and TCR beta CDR3 regions were amplified from them. The authors performed first-round RT-PCR with HTBI primers and then a second-round multiplex PCR. Each CDR3 protein is one row after TCRdb ran MiXCR on the multiplex PCR reads. The sample lists 650,000 to 900,000 distinct CDR3 sequences, 40% occurring once. V lost 1 base to trimming and J lost 7 bases, with 14 bases between them. CDR3 size: 15 residues. Germline V gene lookup returns CDR1 SGHTA and CDR2 FQGNSA. A remark on this clonotype: Its matching antigen is unknown.

None of the included patients had other autoimmune diseases, uncontrolled infections, pregnancy or lactation, as these led to exclusion. Study results and caveats: The model reached 65% to 71% sensitivity and 72.22% specificity for predicting ophthalmopathy progression. Detection in blood was also observed for most expanded thyroid clonotypes above 0.001 frequency.

This clonotype was sampled from an adult man with Graves' ophthalmopathy. J is TRBJ1-5 and V is TRBV7-2, with D unclear. The source material was peripheral blood. CDR3 sequence reads: CASSLDSGSHQPQHF. The CDR3, as DNA: TGTGCCAGCAGCTTAGATTCCGGCTCCCACCAGCCCCAGCATTTT.